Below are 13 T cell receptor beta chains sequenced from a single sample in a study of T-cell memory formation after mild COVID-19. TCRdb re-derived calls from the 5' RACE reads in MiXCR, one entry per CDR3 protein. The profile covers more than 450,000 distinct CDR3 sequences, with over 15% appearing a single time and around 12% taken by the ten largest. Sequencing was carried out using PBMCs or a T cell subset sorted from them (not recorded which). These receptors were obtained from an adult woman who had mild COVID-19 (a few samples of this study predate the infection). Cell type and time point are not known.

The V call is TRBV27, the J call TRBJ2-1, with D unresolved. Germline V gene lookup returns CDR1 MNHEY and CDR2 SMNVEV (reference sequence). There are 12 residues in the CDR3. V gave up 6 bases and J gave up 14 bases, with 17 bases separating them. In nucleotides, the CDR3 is TGTGCCAGCAGCCCTTTCCCACCCCTAAAGTTCTTC. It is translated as CASSPFPPLKFF.

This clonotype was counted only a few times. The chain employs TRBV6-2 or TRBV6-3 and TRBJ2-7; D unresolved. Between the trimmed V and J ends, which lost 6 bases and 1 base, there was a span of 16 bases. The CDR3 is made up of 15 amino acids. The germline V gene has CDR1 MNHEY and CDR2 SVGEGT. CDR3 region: CASSPQRGSSYEQYF. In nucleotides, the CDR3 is TGTGCCAGCAGCCCCCAGAGAGGCAGTTCCTACGAGCAGTACTTC.

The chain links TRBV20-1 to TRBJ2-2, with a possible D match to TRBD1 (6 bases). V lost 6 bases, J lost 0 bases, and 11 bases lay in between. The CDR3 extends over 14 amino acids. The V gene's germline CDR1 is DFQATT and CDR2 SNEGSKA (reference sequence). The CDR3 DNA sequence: TGCAGTGCCCTGGCAGGGGCGAACACCGGGGAGCTGTTTTTT. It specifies CSALAGANTGELFF.

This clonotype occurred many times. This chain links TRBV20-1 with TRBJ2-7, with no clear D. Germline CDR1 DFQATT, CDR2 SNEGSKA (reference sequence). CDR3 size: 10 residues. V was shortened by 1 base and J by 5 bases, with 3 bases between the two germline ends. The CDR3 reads CSARGDEQYF. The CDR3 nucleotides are TGCAGTGCTAGAGGCGACGAGCAGTACTTC.

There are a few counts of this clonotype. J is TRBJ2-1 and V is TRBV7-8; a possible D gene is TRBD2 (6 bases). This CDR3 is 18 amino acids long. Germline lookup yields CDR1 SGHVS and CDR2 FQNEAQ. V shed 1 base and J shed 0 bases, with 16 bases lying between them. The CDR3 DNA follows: TGTGCCAGCAGCTTAGTTGGCCGGGGGAGGAGCTCCTACAATGAGCAGTTCTTC. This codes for CASSLVGRGRSSYNEQFF.

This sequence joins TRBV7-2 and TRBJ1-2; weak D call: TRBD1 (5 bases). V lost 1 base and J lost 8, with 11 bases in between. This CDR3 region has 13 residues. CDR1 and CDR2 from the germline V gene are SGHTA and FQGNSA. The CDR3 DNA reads TGTGCCAGCAGCTTAGTTTGGAGGGACGGCTACACCTTC. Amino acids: CASSLVWRDGYTF.

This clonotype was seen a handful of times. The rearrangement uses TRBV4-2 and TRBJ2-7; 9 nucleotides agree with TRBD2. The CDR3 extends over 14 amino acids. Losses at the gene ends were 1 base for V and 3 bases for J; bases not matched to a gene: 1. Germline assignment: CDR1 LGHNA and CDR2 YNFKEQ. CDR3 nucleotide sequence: TGTGCCAGCAGCCAAGGGACTAGCGTCTACGAGCAGTACTTC. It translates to CASSQGTSVYEQYF.

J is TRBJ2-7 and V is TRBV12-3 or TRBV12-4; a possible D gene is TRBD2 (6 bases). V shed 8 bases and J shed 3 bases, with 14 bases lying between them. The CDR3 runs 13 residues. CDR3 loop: CASRRDGIYEQYF. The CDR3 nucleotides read TGTGCCAGCCGGCGGGACGGGATCTACGAGCAGTACTTC.

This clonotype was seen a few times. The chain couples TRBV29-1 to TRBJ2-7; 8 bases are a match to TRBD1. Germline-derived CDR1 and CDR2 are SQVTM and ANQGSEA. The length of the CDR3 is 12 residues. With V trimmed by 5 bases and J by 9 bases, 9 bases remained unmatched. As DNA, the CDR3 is TGCAGCGTTTCCACAGGGGGAGGTGGGCAGTACTTC. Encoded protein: CSVSTGGGGQYF.

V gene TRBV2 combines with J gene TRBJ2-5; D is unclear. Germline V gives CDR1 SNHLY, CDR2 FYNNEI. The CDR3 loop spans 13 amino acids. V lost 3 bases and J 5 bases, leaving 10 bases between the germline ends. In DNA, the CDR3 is TGTGCCAGCAGTGAGAGGATCCCGGAGACCCAGTACTTC. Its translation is CASSERIPETQYF.

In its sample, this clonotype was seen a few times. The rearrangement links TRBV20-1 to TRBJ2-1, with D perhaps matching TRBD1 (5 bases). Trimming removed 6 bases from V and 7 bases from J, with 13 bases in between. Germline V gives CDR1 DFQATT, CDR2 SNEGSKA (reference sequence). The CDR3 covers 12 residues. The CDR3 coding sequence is TGCAGTGCACCGACAGTGCAAAATGAGCAGTTCTTC. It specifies CSAPTVQNEQFF.

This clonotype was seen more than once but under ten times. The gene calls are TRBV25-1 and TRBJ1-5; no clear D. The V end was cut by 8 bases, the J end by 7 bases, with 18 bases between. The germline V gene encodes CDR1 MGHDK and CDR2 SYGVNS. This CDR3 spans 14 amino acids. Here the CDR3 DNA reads TGTGCCAGCTTGGGAGGGAAGGGCAGGCAGCCCCAGCATTTT. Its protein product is CASLGGKGRQPQHF.

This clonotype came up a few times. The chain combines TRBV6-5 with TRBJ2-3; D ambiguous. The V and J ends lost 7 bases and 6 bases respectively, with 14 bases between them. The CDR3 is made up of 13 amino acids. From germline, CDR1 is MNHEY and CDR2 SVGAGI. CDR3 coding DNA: TGTGCCAGCATTCCCACGAATCTGGATACGCAGTATTTT. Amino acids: CASIPTNLDTQYF.